The TCR beta chain described here comes from a study of blood T cell repertoires in COVID-19. Study-level information: Donors in the United States, Italy and Spain gave samples during acute or convalescent COVID-19. T cells, B-cell-depleted T cells, or PBMCs provided the cDNA or gDNA that served as material.

The CDR3 has 14 residues. The V gene end was trimmed by 2 bases and the J gene end by 1 base; junction bases not matched to a gene: 1. Germline values: CDR1 SGHRS, CDR2 YFSETQ. Source study methods: Estimation of nucleated cell counts was performed using reference gene primer amplification. The table came from immunoSEQ multiplex PCR; TCRdb's copy has only in-frame clones and leaves some out. V and J calls and clone size follow that table, whereas D and trimming were derived from the DNA. The data hold 150,000 or so clones, with 80% to 90% observed a single time. Note on this clone: Other nucleotide sequences from this sample produce the same CDR3.

Sequencing was performed on peripheral blood. The chain recombines TRBV5-1 with TRBJ2-5, with 8 bases aligning to TRBD1. The source is a man at least 80 years old with acute or convalescent COVID-19. CDR3 in DNA: TGCGCCAGCAGCTTTACAGGGGGCCAAGAGACCCAGTACTTC. Encoded protein: CASSFTGGQETQYF.